Following are 21 T cell receptor beta chains from one sample sequenced in a study of T-cell reconstitution after alpha-beta-depleted transplantation in children. As it was prepared, the TCRbeta library received unique molecular identifiers. TCRdb passed the PCR reads through MiXCR, listing each CDR3 protein once. The table lists some 530,000 distinct CDR3 sequences, around 13% of them singletons. The material was PBMCs from the stem cell graft donor, obtained from the stem cell graft. All receptors derive from a human donor who donated a stem cell graft to a child with combined immunodeficiency.

This clonotype was seen ten or more times. CDR3 in amino acids: CASNDRGSFATQYF. In DNA, the CDR3 is TGTGCCAGCAACGATCGAGGGAGTTTTGCTACGCAGTATTTT. This rearrangement joins TRBV27 to TRBJ2-3; D may be TRBD2 (5 bases). CDR1 is MNHEY and CDR2 is SMNVEV in the germline V gene (reference sequence). Deletions cut 7 bases from V and 8 bases from J, with 19 bases between. This CDR3 is built from 14 residues.

This clonotype has at least ten counts. CDR3 sequence reads: CASSPKNMNTEAFF. CDR3 in DNA: TGTGCCAGCAGCCCCAAGAACATGAACACTGAAGCTTTCTTT. The V gene is TRBV7-9, the J gene TRBJ1-1; no reliable D call. CDR1 is SEHNR and CDR2 is FQNEAQ in the germline V gene (reference sequence). The CDR3 runs 14 residues. V lost 5 bases to trimming and J lost 0 bases, with 10 bases between them.

This clonotype was recorded a few times. The chain combines TRBV30 with TRBJ2-1; TRBD2 matches 10 bases. The CDR3 is 14 amino acids. With V trimmed by 2 bases and J by 10 bases, 8 bases remained unmatched. Germline V gene lookup returns CDR1 GTSNPN and CDR2 SVGIG (reference sequence). CDR3 amino acids: CAWSSGRAPGEQFF. CDR3 nucleotide sequence: TGTGCCTGGAGTAGCGGGAGGGCCCCTGGGGAGCAGTTCTTC.

This clonotype appeared a few times. CDR3 sequence reads: CSAAGTSGGVAGTDTQYF. The DNA of the CDR3 is TGCAGTGCTGCCGGGACTAGCGGGGGGGTGGCTGGCACAGATACGCAGTATTTT. The chain uses TRBV20-1 and TRBJ2-3; 16 bases fit TRBD2. The CDR3 spans 18 residues. Germline V CDR1 and CDR2: DFQATT, SNEGSKA (reference sequence). V lost 5 bases to trimming and J lost 1 base; unmatched junction nucleotides: 9.

This clonotype has just a few counts. For the CDR3, the DNA is TGTGCCAGCAGCTTGGACGTCGATTATGGCTACACCTTC. This sequence encodes CASSLDVDYGYTF. The V call is TRBV7-9, the J call TRBJ1-2; D is unresolved. Germline CDR1 and CDR2: SEHNR and FQNEAQ (reference sequence). The CDR3 spans 13 residues. Trimming took 3 bases from V and 5 from J, leaving 10 bases between them.

This clonotype appeared once. V is TRBV12-3 or TRBV12-4 and J is TRBJ1-1; D unclear. Trimming cost V 5 bases and J 3 bases, with 13 bases left between them. The CDR3 length is 14 residues. The CDR3 loop is CASSEGGRYTEAFF. The CDR3 region has the DNA TGTGCCAGCAGTGAGGGCGGAAGATACACTGAAGCTTTCTTT.

This clonotype turned up a few times. The chain carries TRBV4-2 and TRBJ1-3, with D unclear. Trimming took 0 bases from V and 4 from J, leaving 4 bases between them. Germline CDR1 and CDR2: LGHNA and YNFKEQ. The CDR3 sequence is 13 residues long. CDR3 in amino acids: CASSQDPGNTIYF. Written as DNA, the CDR3 is TGTGCCAGCAGCCAAGATCCAGGAAACACCATATATTTT.

This clonotype showed up just a few times. This chain links TRBV12-3 or TRBV12-4 with TRBJ1-1; D call uncertain. This CDR3 has 15 amino acids. Trimming pared 3 bases from V and 0 bases from J, leaving 11 bases between. Here the CDR3 DNA reads TGTGCCAGCAGTTTTGGCAGCCCTATGAACACTGAAGCTTTCTTT. Translated: CASSFGSPMNTEAFF.

In its sample, this clonotype was seen a few times. The chain links TRBV5-1 to TRBJ2-7; TRBD1 agrees at 11 bases. The junction had 7 bases not matched to a gene; V was cut back by 3 bases and J by 5 bases. Germline V lookup: CDR1 SGHRS, CDR2 YFSETQ. The CDR3 consists of 15 residues. The CDR3 nucleotides read TGCGCCAGCAGCTGGGAGGACAGGGGGCCCAACGAGCAGTACTTC. Translated: CASSWEDRGPNEQYF. The full variable domain, completed using reference TRBV5-1 and TRBJ2-7, is KAGVTQTPRYLIKTRGQQVTLSCSPISGHRSVSWYQQTPGQGLQFLFEYFSETQRNKGNFPGRFSGRQFSNSRSEMNVSTLELGDSALYLCASSWEDRGPNEQYFGPGTRLTVT.

The sample holds many counts of this clonotype. The chain employs TRBV5-1 and TRBJ2-3, with D perhaps matching TRBD1 (5 bases). The germline CDR1 and CDR2 sequences are SGHRS and YFSETQ. The CDR3 runs to 14 residues. The ends were cut back, 3 bases at V and 0 bases at J, with 8 bases in the middle. Here the CDR3 reads CASSSRVSTDTQYF. The CDR3 DNA follows: TGCGCCAGCAGCTCCAGGGTGAGCACAGATACGCAGTATTTT.

This clonotype was seen more than once but under ten times. This chain connects TRBV9 to TRBJ2-1; 9 bases are shared with TRBD2. Germline-derived CDR1 and CDR2 are SGDLS and YYNGEE. V was clipped by 4 bases and J by 2 bases; unmatched bases: 4. The CDR3 spans 15 residues. The CDR3 protein is CASSFEREAYNEQFF. CDR3 bases: TGTGCCAGCAGCTTTGAGCGGGAGGCCTACAATGAGCAGTTCTTC. Full variable domain (remainder filled in from reference TRBV9 and TRBJ2-1): DSGVTQTPKHLITATGQRVTLRCSPRSGDLSVYWYQQSLDQGLQFLIQYYNGEERAKGNILERFSAQQFPDLHSELNLSSLELGDSALYFCASSFEREAYNEQFFGPGTRLTVL.

This clonotype was seen a handful of times. The chain combines TRBV20-1 with TRBJ2-1, with 9 bases that match TRBD1. CDR1 is DFQATT and CDR2 is SNEGSKA in the germline V gene (reference sequence). The CDR3 has 16 residues. Trimming at V came to 3 bases and at J to 5 bases, leaving 11 bases not matched to a gene. The CDR3 bases are TGCAGTGCTAGGGAACACAGGGGGCGCGTAGACAATGAGCAGTTCTTC. Translation gives CSAREHRGRVDNEQFF.

This clonotype appeared once. The chain employs TRBV7-9 and TRBJ2-2; D remains unclear. CDR1 SEHNR and CDR2 FQNEAQ come from the germline V gene (reference sequence). The V end was cut by 3 bases, the J end by 0 bases, with 11 bases between. The CDR3 extends over 16 amino acids. CDR3 coding DNA: TGTGCCAGCAGCTTTGGTGAGGTTCCGAACACCGGGGAGCTGTTTTTT. This codes for CASSFGEVPNTGELFF.

This clonotype was observed a handful of times. The rearrangement uses TRBV25-1 and TRBJ2-5; no clear D. Germline V gives CDR1 MGHDK, CDR2 SYGVNS. The CDR3 extends over 14 amino acids. V shed 1 base and J shed 4 bases, with 10 bases lying between them. The CDR3 loop is CASSESRISETQYF. CDR3 DNA: TGTGCCAGCAGTGAATCAAGGATTTCAGAGACCCAGTACTTC.

Only a few counts were recorded for this clonotype. J is TRBJ2-3 and V is TRBV2, with TRBD2 matching over 7 bases. CDR3 size: 13 residues. Germline V gene data show CDR1 as SNHLY and CDR2 as FYNNEI. The junction had 1 base not matched to a gene; V was cut back by 5 bases and J by 2 bases. Here the CDR3 reads CASSRLATDTQYF. As DNA, the CDR3 is TGTGCCAGCAGTCGACTAGCCACAGATACGCAGTATTTT.

The V and J genes are TRBV30 and TRBJ2-7; D might be TRBD2 (6 bases). The CDR3 contains 14 residues. Germline CDR1 is GTSNPN and CDR2 is SVGIG (reference sequence). Deletions cut 6 bases from V and 3 bases from J, with 18 bases between. The CDR3 region has the DNA TGTGCCTGCCCCAAGAGGCAGGGAGGCTACGAGCAGTACTTC. Encoded protein: CACPKRQGGYEQYF.

The V and J genes are TRBV4-2 and TRBJ2-3; D uncertain. Trimming stripped 6 bases from V and 2 bases from J, with 15 bases between. CDR1 and CDR2 (germline): LGHNA, YNFKEQ. This CDR3 is built from 15 residues. The CDR3 sequence is CASSYGPFDTDTQYF. In nucleotides, the CDR3 is TGTGCCAGCAGTTATGGGCCTTTTGACACAGATACGCAGTATTTT.

The V gene is TRBV7-9, the J gene TRBJ2-7; D is uncertain. Germline CDR1 SEHNR, CDR2 FQNEAQ (reference sequence). The V and J ends lost 1 base and 2 bases respectively, with 15 bases between them. This CDR3 has 16 amino acids. The CDR3 protein is CASSLVGFGRTYEQYF. CDR3 sequence (DNA): TGTGCCAGCAGCTTAGTGGGTTTTGGCAGGACCTACGAGCAGTACTTC.

A few counts support this clonotype. The chain couples TRBV27 to TRBJ2-5; D gene uncertain. V was clipped by 1 base and J by 4 bases, with 10 bases between them. This CDR3 has 14 amino acids. Germline CDR1 and CDR2: MNHEY and SMNVEV (reference sequence). The CDR3 sequence: CASSLFWTGETQYF. CDR3 nucleotides: TGTGCCAGCAGTTTATTCTGGACCGGAGAGACCCAGTACTTC.

This clonotype was counted ten times or more. The rearrangement links TRBV29-1 to TRBJ2-3, with D unresolved. Germline values: CDR1 SQVTM, CDR2 ANQGSEA. This CDR3 spans 13 amino acids. Trimming stripped 4 bases from V and 2 bases from J, with 10 bases between. CDR3 DNA sequence: TGCAGCGTTGGAGCGTTATCCACAGATACGCAGTATTTT. Translated: CSVGALSTDTQYF.

This clonotype has a handful of counts. The rearrangement uses TRBV20-1 and TRBJ2-7; tentative D call: TRBD1 (6 bases). Germline assignment: CDR1 DFQATT and CDR2 SNEGSKA (reference sequence). V dropped 0 bases and J dropped 4 bases, with 19 bases sitting between them. The CDR3 is 16 residues long. CDR3: CSARDRISPGAYEQYF. The CDR3 nucleotides are TGCAGTGCTAGAGACCGTATTTCCCCAGGGGCGTACGAGCAGTACTTC.